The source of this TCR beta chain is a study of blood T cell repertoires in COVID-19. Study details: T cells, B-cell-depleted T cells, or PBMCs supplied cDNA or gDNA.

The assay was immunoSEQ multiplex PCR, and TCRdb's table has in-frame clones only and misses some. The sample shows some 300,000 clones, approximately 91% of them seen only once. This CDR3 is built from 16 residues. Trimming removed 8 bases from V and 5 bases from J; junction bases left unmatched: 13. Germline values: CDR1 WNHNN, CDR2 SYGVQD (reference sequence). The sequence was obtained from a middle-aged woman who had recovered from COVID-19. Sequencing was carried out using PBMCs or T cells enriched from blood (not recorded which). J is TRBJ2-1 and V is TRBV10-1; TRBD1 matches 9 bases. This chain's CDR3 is CASGPGTGRADNEQFF. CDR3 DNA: TGCGCCAGCGGTCCCGGGACAGGGAGGGCGGACAATGAGCAGTTCTTC.